This TCR beta chain was found in a study of T cells in Graves' hyperthyroidism and ophthalmopathy. Study-level points and caveats: Expanded thyroid clonotypes (above 0.001) were mostly also found in blood. With a median lead of about 6.9 months before onset, the model predicted ophthalmopathy.

TCR beta CDR3 regions were amplified from RNA transcripts. Researchers ran a first-round RT-PCR on the TCR CDR3 using the HTBI primer set. One entry per CDR3 protein, called by TCRdb with MiXCR from the multiplex PCR reads. The table lists 600,000 to 750,000 distinct CDR3 sequences, 17% of them singletons. Germline-derived CDR1 and CDR2 are SGDLS and YYNGEE. CDR3 size: 16 residues. J lost 7 bases, V lost 0 bases, and 9 bases had no gene match. Patients counted as stable if ophthalmopathy did not develop within 18 months. Patients were excluded because of uncontrolled infection, other autoimmune disease, pregnancy or lactation. This clonotype was recorded many times. The target antigen is unknown.

The sequenced sample was blood. This receptor was obtained from a man aged 45 to 65 with Graves' hyperthyroidism. This chain uses TRBV9 with TRBJ1-4, with TRBD1 identical over 7 bases. Here the CDR3 reads CASSVADEGAVEKLFF. The CDR3, as DNA: TGTGCCAGCAGCGTAGCTGACGAGGGGGCGGTTGAAAAACTGTTTTTT.